This T cell receptor (beta chain) was sequenced for a study of response to subunit inactivated influenza vaccine. Study-level points and caveats: The study's authors posited that every seasonal influenza vaccination enlists few new T cells.

MiXCR was run by TCRdb on the RT-PCR reads, yielding one entry per CDR3 protein. The data show about 480,000 distinct CDR3 sequences, around 25% seen once. This clonotype was counted only a few times. No antigen is known for it. CDR1 and CDR2 (germline): MNHEY, SMNVEV (reference sequence). This CDR3 is built from 11 residues. Trimming removed 9 bases at V and 4 bases at J, with 7 bases between. This sequence joins TRBV27 and TRBJ1-5; TRBD1 might be the D (6 bases). The origin of this receptor is a man in his fifties who received an inactivated influenza vaccine. This material consisted of CD4+ T cells sorted from PBMCs, taken 5 to 6 days after vaccination. The CDR3 DNA is TGTGCCAGGAGGGGGAATCAGCCCCAGCATTTT. Translated: CARRGNQPQHF.